This passage covers 9 T cell receptor beta chains from one sample sequenced in a study of vaccination and CD4 T cells after COVID-19 (dated by TCRdb to the early 2020s). Libraries came from PCR. Sequencing took place on an Illumina iSeq 100. At the Johns Hopkins FTIC core, DNA from the cultured CD4+ T cells underwent TCR sequencing with the Oncomine TCR Beta short-read assay. TCRdb took the public reads, trimmed them with fastp at Q25, ran MiXCR for clone calling and kept in-frame beta chains. Rows are combined by CDR3 protein, so each entry shows the most common genes and DNA. In this sample the table shows nearly 25,000 distinct CDR3 sequences, under 40% of which occur a single time. The ten largest clones represent 3% to 3.5% of the sample. These receptors have no identified antigens. The sample's time point label is to be understood as: late sampling 161 to 241 days after vaccination in a few convalescent patients. The sample's treatment or condition label, in plain terms: 10-day PBMC culture with coronavirus spike peptide pools or control peptides (ViraFEST assay).

The specimen was CD4+ T cells from blood, cultured in vitro, collected about 7 months after SARS-CoV-2 vaccination. The receptors stem from a human donor who had recovered from COVID-19.

This clonotype was counted between two and nine times. CDR3 amino acids: CASRTASEAFF. Written as DNA, the CDR3 is TGTGCCAGCAGAACCGCCTCTGAAGCTTTCTTT. This chain joins TRBV6-1 and TRBJ1-1; D gene uncertain. Trimming left V 6 bases short and J 6 bases short, with 8 bases between. This CDR3 has 11 amino acids. Germline values: CDR1 MNHNS, CDR2 SASEGT.

The chain uses TRBV7-3 and TRBJ2-1; TRBD1 matches 9 bases. CDR3 size: 14 residues. V gave up 4 bases and J gave up 4 bases; unmatched junction bases: 2. CDR1 and CDR2 from the germline V gene are SGHTA and FQGTGA. The chain's CDR3 is CASSSGQGYNEQFF. DNA for the CDR3: TGTGCCAGCAGCTCGGGACAGGGTTACAATGAGCAGTTCTTC.

This rearrangement joins TRBV28 to TRBJ2-7, with D unresolved. The CDR3 length is 14 residues. Germline values: CDR1 MDHEN, CDR2 SYDVKM. V was trimmed by 4 bases and J by 2 bases, leaving 12 bases between them. This CDR3 is CASSSLPRTYEQYF. CDR3 nucleotides: TGTGCCAGCAGTTCACTCCCAAGGACCTACGAGCAGTACTTC.

This chain uses TRBV6-5 with TRBJ2-3; the D is unclear. Between the trimmed V and J ends, which lost 2 bases and 4 bases, there was a span of 13 bases. Germline-derived CDR1 and CDR2 are MNHEY and SVGAGI. This CDR3 region has 15 residues. CDR3 in amino acids: CASSYEGLTSDTQYF. DNA of the CDR3: TGTGCCAGCAGTTACGAAGGCCTAACCTCAGATACGCAGTATTTT.

This clonotype was recorded a few times. The J gene is TRBJ2-7, the V gene TRBV6-2 or TRBV6-3, with a possible D match to TRBD1 (5 bases). Trimming removed 7 bases from V and 3 bases from J, with 19 bases in between. Germline CDR1 MNHEY, CDR2 SVGEGT. The CDR3 loop spans 15 amino acids. DNA for the CDR3: TGTGCCAGCACCGAAGGGGTCGCATTATTCTACGAGCAGTACTTC. Its translation: CASTEGVALFYEQYF.

The chain is built from TRBV29-1 and TRBJ1-2; the D is unclear. Germline V gene lookup returns CDR1 SQVTM and CDR2 ANQGSEA. The CDR3 has 11 amino acids. CDR3 in amino acids: CSAGDNYGYTF. As DNA, the CDR3 is TGCAGTGCCGGGGATAACTATGGCTACACCTTC.

As for this clonotype: This clone may be a read error of a much larger clone one base away. The chain combines TRBV6-5 with TRBJ2-5; D unresolved. CDR3 length equals 15 residues. CDR1 and CDR2 from the germline V gene are MNHEY and SVGAGI. V was trimmed by 4 bases and J by 5 bases, leaving 17 bases between them. The CDR3 is CASSLSETPTETQYF. The CDR3 DNA is TGTGCCAGCAGTTTATCCGAGACCCCAACGGAGACCCAGTACTTC.

This clonotype was recorded a few times. The rearrangement uses TRBV20-1 and TRBJ2-5; 11 bases align to TRBD2. The CDR3 totals 14 residues. The J segment lost 5 bases and the V segment lost 7 bases, leaving 9 bases of the junction unmatched. Germline V lookup: CDR1 DFQATT, CDR2 SNEGSKA (reference sequence). The CDR3 DNA reads as TGCAGTGGAAAGAGGGCTAGCGGGAGGGAGACCCAGTACTTC. Protein: CSGKRASGRETQYF.

This clonotype was seen a single time. The chain has TRBV19 and TRBJ1-1; D might be TRBD1 (5 bases). V lost 1 base to trimming and J lost 0 bases, with 9 bases between them. The CDR3 runs to 15 residues. Germline loops: CDR1 LNHDA, CDR2 SQIVND (reference sequence). CDR3 in DNA: TGTGCCAGTAGTATAGGAGCAGGGATGAACACTGAAGCTTTCTTT. Its protein product is CASSIGAGMNTEAFF.